One T cell receptor (beta chain) is described in this entry. Antigen: not known. This specimen belongs to a study of T cell responses to AZD1222 COVID-19 vaccine. General study results and limits: Increased Spike-specific TCR breadth and depth were observed after two AZD1222 doses. Baseline serostatus was positive in only a handful of AZD1222 recipients.

Measured with immunoSEQ multiplex PCR; TCRdb has only the in-frame clones, and not every one. The repertoire holds around 94,000 clones, with roughly 91% as singletons. The CDR3 covers 13 residues. Germline loops: CDR1 DFQATT, CDR2 SNEGSKA (reference sequence). Trimming removed 3 bases at V and 3 bases at J, with 10 bases between. Sequencing used peripheral blood, obtained on day 0 of AZD1222 vaccination. The source is an adult in good health. This chain joins TRBV20-1 and TRBJ2-3; perhaps TRBD2 as D (6 bases). CDR3 in DNA: TGCAGTGCTAGTTACGGGGGAACAGATACGCAGTATTTT. Protein: CSASYGGTDTQYF.